The clone carrying this T cell receptor beta chain appeared a few times. Antigen specificity is unknown. One junction end disagrees with the germline gene, perhaps due to a read error. Over 18 months, lack of ophthalmopathy progression marked Graves' hyperthyroidism as stable. The patients, who ranged from 18 to 65 in age, presented with newly diagnosed hyperthyroidism lasting under 2 months. This record belongs to a study of T cells in Graves' hyperthyroidism and ophthalmopathy. Study-wide context: Pretreatment peripheral blood was obtained at initial diagnosis. Findings and caveats of the study: Using 13 V-J features, a model discriminated ophthalmopathy from stable hyperthyroidism.

Amplified TCR beta CDR3 regions came from RNA transcripts. First-round RT-PCR targeting the TCR CDR3 was performed with the HTBI primer set. TCRdb reanalysed the multiplex PCR reads using MiXCR and keeps one entry per CDR3 protein. The sample has roughly 740,000 distinct CDR3 sequences; roughly 15% are singletons. The sequencing input was blood. The source is a man aged 18 to 35 with Graves' hyperthyroidism.

The CDR3: CVSGRTGGAEQYF. The CDR3 nucleotides are TGTGTCAGCGGGCGGACAGGGGGCGCCGAGCAGTACTTC. The chain combines TRBV12-3 or TRBV12-4 with TRBJ2-7, with 11 bases aligning to TRBD1. The CDR3 runs to 13 residues.